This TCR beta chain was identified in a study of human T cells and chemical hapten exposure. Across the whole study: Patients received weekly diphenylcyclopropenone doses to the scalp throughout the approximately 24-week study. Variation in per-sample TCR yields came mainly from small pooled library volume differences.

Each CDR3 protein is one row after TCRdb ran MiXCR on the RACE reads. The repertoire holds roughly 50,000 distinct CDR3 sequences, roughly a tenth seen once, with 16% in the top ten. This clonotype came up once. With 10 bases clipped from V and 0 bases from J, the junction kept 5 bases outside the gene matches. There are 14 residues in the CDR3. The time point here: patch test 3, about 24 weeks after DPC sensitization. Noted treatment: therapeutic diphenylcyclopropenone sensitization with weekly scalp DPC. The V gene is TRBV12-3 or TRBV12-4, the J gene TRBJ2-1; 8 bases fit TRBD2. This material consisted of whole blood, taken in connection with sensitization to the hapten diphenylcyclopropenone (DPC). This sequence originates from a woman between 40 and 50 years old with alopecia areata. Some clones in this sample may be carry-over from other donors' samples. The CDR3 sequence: CATKRGSSYNEQFF. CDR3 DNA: TGTGCCACCAAGCGGGGGAGCTCCTACAATGAGCAGTTCTTC.